Shown below are 16 T cell receptor beta chains from a single sample sequenced in a study of blood T cell repertoires in COVID-19. Libraries were prepared by immunoSEQ multiplex PCR; TCRdb keeps only in-frame clonotypes and omits some of them. This sample carries 87,000 or so clones, approximately 88% of them seen once, and the ten largest clones take over 8.5%. Sequences were obtained from peripheral blood. The source is a man older than 75 with acute or convalescent COVID-19.

V usage is TRBV27 and J usage is TRBJ1-2; possibly TRBD1 for D (5 bases). Between the trimmed V and J ends, which lost 1 base and 7 bases, there was a span of 13 bases. Germline-derived CDR1 and CDR2 are MNHEY and SMNVEV (reference sequence). The CDR3 has 14 amino acids. CDR3 in DNA: TGTGCCAGCAGTTTATGGCAGGGTGGCGGTGGCTACACCTTC. This gives the protein CASSLWQGGGGYTF.

This chain links TRBV5-1 with TRBJ1-1; no firm D call. Germline CDR1 is SGHRS and CDR2 is YFSETQ. The V gene lost 6 bases and the J gene lost 6 bases, with 18 bases spanning the gap. This CDR3 region has 14 residues. The CDR3 nucleotides read TGCGCCAGCAATATGGGGAGGCCTGACGCTGAAGCTTTCTTT. It is translated as CASNMGRPDAEAFF.

This chain joins TRBV2 and TRBJ2-2, with D tentatively TRBD1 (5 bases). CDR1 is SNHLY and CDR2 is FYNNEI in the germline V gene. V was pared by 6 bases and J by 7 bases, with 12 bases between. CDR3 size: 13 residues. CDR3 nucleotide sequence: TGTGCCAGCAGGATTTTGACAGTCGGGGAGCTGTTTTTT. Translated, it gives CASRILTVGELFF.

The chain has TRBV5-5 and TRBJ1-2; D is perhaps TRBD1 (6 bases). This CDR3 is 13 amino acids long. Between the trimmed V and J ends, which lost 0 bases and 6 bases, there was a span of 9 bases. Germline CDR1 and CDR2: SGHKS and YYEKEE (reference sequence). The CDR3 here is CASSLDRVHGYTF. Written as DNA, the CDR3 is TGTGCCAGCAGCTTGGACAGGGTACATGGCTACACCTTC.

In DNA form, the CDR3 reads TGCGCCAGCAGCTTGGGACAGCCTAACTATGGCTACACCTTC. Translated: CASSLGQPNYGYTF. The chain carries TRBV5-1 and TRBJ1-2; D possibly corresponds to TRBD1 (5 bases). In germline, CDR1 is SGHRS, CDR2 YFSETQ. Between the trimmed V and J ends, which lost 0 bases and 0 bases, there was a span of 6 bases. This CDR3 has 14 amino acids.

The chain has TRBV7-6 and TRBJ1-1; unclear D gene. Trimming took off 4 bases at V and 5 bases at J, with 17 bases between the two ends. Germline V gives CDR1 SGHVS, CDR2 FNYEAQ. This CDR3 contains 15 residues. The CDR3 loop is CASSSRAGGKTEAFF. The CDR3 coding sequence is TGTGCCAGCAGCTCCCGGGCGGGAGGGAAAACTGAAGCTTTCTTT. Filled out from reference TRBV7-6 and TRBJ1-1, the complete variable domain reads GAGVSQSPRYKVTKRGQDVALRCDPISGHVSLYWYRQALGQGPEFLTYFNYEAQQDKSGLPNDRFSAERPEGSISTLTIQRTEQRDSAMYRCASSSRAGGKTEAFFGQGTRLTVV.

This chain uses TRBV25-1 with TRBJ1-1; D is undetermined. Deletions cut 3 bases from V and 6 bases from J, with 20 bases between. The germline gives CDR1 MGHDK, CDR2 SYGVNS. The CDR3 is made up of 16 amino acids. CDR3 region: CASSESQVKSSSEAFF. The CDR3 nucleotides read TGTGCCAGCAGTGAGAGTCAGGTGAAATCGAGTTCTGAAGCTTTCTTT.

The CDR3 loop is CASSEVPGNWDIQYF. CDR3 bases: TGTGCCAGCAGTGAAGTACCAGGCAATTGGGACATTCAGTACTTC. The rearrangement uses TRBV2 and TRBJ2-4, with D uncertain. Germline CDR1 is SNHLY and CDR2 is FYNNEI. The CDR3 runs 15 residues. V lost 1 base and J lost 8, with 15 bases in between.

V usage is TRBV13 and J usage is TRBJ2-1; 8 bases are shared with TRBD2. This CDR3 spans 15 amino acids. After removal of 0 bases from V and 6 bases from J, the junction contained 4 bases not matched to a gene. Germline-derived CDR1 and CDR2 are PRHDT and FYEKMQ (reference sequence). CDR3 in amino acids: CASSLGGRAINEQFF. The CDR3 coding sequence is TGTGCCAGCAGCTTAGGCGGGAGGGCCATCAATGAGCAGTTCTTC.

V and J are TRBV18 and TRBJ1-1, with a weak D call TRBD1 (5 bases). In germline, CDR1 is KGHSH, CDR2 LQKENI. The CDR3 runs 9 residues. The V and J ends lost 6 bases and 10 bases respectively, with 6 bases between them. The CDR3 protein is CASSQGAFF. DNA for the CDR3: TGTGCCAGCTCCCAGGGAGCTTTCTTT.

This clone has a handful of counts. The chain couples TRBV3-1 (or the pseudogene TRBV3-2) to TRBJ1-5; 7 nucleotides match TRBD1. V lost 5 bases to trimming and J lost 2 bases; unmatched junction nucleotides: 6. The CDR3 totals 15 residues. Germline lookup yields CDR1 LGHDT and CDR2 YNNKEL (reference sequence). The CDR3 DNA reads TGTGCCAGCAGCAAGGGGGCCCAAGGCAATCAGCCCCAGCATTTT. Amino acid sequence: CASSKGAQGNQPQHF.

The rearrangement uses TRBV18 and TRBJ1-1; 7 nucleotides align to TRBD1. V trimming: 4 bases; J trimming: 3 bases; junction bases outside the gene matches: 2. The CDR3 totals 13 residues. Per germline, CDR1 KGHSH and CDR2 LQKENI. This chain's CDR3 is CASSLDRDTEAFF. CDR3 sequence (DNA): TGTGCCAGCTCACTTGACAGGGACACTGAAGCTTTCTTT.

V and J are TRBV9 and TRBJ2-3; maybe TRBD2 (6 bases). V lost 3 bases and J lost 3, with 14 bases in between. Germline-derived CDR1 and CDR2 are SGDLS and YYNGEE. This CDR3 spans 15 amino acids. CDR3 region: CASSAGTVSTDTQYF. The CDR3 DNA is TGTGCCAGCAGCGCCGGGACTGTCAGTACAGATACGCAGTATTTT.

The gene calls are TRBV14 and TRBJ2-4; a weak D match, TRBD1 (6 bases). With 4 bases removed from V and 0 bases from J, the gap between germline ends came to 16 bases. This CDR3 region has 17 residues. Germline V CDR1 and CDR2: SGHDN, FVKESK. DNA of the CDR3: TGTGCCAGCAGCCCAATCGGGACATCGGGAGCCAAAAACATTCAGTACTTC. Its protein product is CASSPIGTSGAKNIQYF.

The chain is built from TRBV13 and TRBJ2-2, with D maybe TRBD1 (7 bases). This CDR3 is 19 amino acids long. Trimming took 4 bases from V and 0 from J, leaving 21 bases between them. Germline assignment: CDR1 PRHDT and CDR2 FYEKMQ (reference sequence). CDR3: CASSSRSASGGSNTGELFF. DNA of the CDR3: TGTGCCAGCAGCTCGCGGAGTGCTTCAGGGGGGTCGAACACCGGGGAGCTGTTTTTT. Combining the CDR3 with reference TRBV13 and TRBJ2-2 gives the whole variable domain AAGVIQSPRHLIKEKRETATLKCYPIPRHDTVYWYQQGPGQDPQFLISFYEKMQSDKGSIPDRFSAQQFSDYHSELNMSSLELGDSALYFCASSSRSASGGSNTGELFFGEGSRLTVL.

V usage is TRBV27 and J usage is TRBJ2-6; D is unresolved. Deletions cut 5 bases from V and 0 bases from J, with 8 bases between. The CDR3 consists of 15 residues. Germline V gene sequence: CDR1 MNHEY, CDR2 SMNVEV (reference sequence). The CDR3 DNA follows: TGTGCCAGCAGTCCGCACAACTCTGGGGCCAACGTCCTGACTTTC. Translated, it gives CASSPHNSGANVLTF.